This section outlines one T cell receptor (beta chain) sequence together with its context. The antigen remains undetermined. The sample originates from a study of OX40 agonist ivuxolimab in advanced cancers. Study background: Of the patients, three showed partial responses, one with hepatocellular carcinoma and two with cutaneous melanoma. Findings and caveats of the study: CD8+ T cells were the subset that, on average, had more expanded clones than CD4+. No antigen was identified for the clonally expanded peripheral T cells.

The trim removed 0 bases at V and 3 bases at J, leaving 4 bases unmatched. Germline assignment: CDR1 LGHNT and CDR2 FRNRAP. The CDR3 extends over 16 amino acids. The repertoire was sequenced with immunoSEQ multiplex PCR; TCRdb's copy has only in-frame clones and lacks some. This sample has 20,000 to 25,000 clones; roughly 80% occur once, and the top ten carry around 59%. Sequencing used CD4+ or CD8+ T cells sorted from blood, obtained in a trial of the OX40 agonist ivuxolimab. The clonotype comes from an adult with an advanced solid tumor such as melanoma, head and neck, liver or kidney cancer. J is TRBJ1-1 and V is TRBV12-5; 10 bases match TRBD1. The CDR3 loop reads CASGLVAGTGDTEAFF. The CDR3 bases are TGTGCTAGTGGTTTGGTCGCCGGGACAGGGGACACTGAAGCTTTCTTT. The complete variable domain, with remaining parts taken from reference TRBV12-5 and TRBJ1-1, reads DARVTQTPRHKVTEMGQEVTMRCQPILGHNTVFWYRQTMMQGLELLAYFRNRAPLDDSGMPKDRFSAEMPDATLATLKIQPSEPRDSAVYFCASGLVAGTGDTEAFFGQGTRLTVV.